A selection of T cell receptor beta chains follows, all from one sample in a study of blood T cells in healthy people across ages. TCRdb used MiXCR to reprocess the 5' RACE reads, holding one entry per CDR3 protein. Found here are a few hundred thousand distinct CDR3 sequences, around a quarter of them singletons; the top ten hold approximately 3.3%. This same sample was also part of a study on T cells of mothers and their children.

The sequenced sample was blood. The receptors were sampled from a boy between 2 and 10 years old in good health. Each CDR3 is given with its conserved first and last residue. D genes are given only for firm matches. A row's size may be missing; if present it is once, few, many or a size class.

size: .
D: TRBD1
V: TRBV11-2
J: TRBJ2-7
CDR3: CASSPDGGTGLYEQYF
DNA: TGTGCCAGCAGCCCCGACGGCGGGACAGGGCTCTACGAGCAGTACTTC

size: .
D: .
V: TRBV20-1
J: TRBJ2-1
CDR3: CRAIRGRPYNEQFF
DNA: TGCAGGGCTATCCGCGGCAGACCCTACAATGAGCAGTTCTTC

size: many
D: TRBD1
V: TRBV12-3/TRBV12-4
J: TRBJ2-2
CDR3: CASSFFSVGQAGGTGELFF
DNA: TGTGCCAGCAGTTTTTTTTCAGTCGGACAGGCCGGTGGCACCGGGGAGCTGTTTTTT

size: .
D: TRBD1
V: TRBV5-1
J: TRBJ2-3
CDR3: CASSLTTGAKDTQYF
DNA: TGCGCCAGCAGCCTGACGACAGGGGCGAAAGATACGCAGTATTTT

size: few
D: .
V: TRBV20-1
J: TRBJ2-1
CDR3: CSARDQEISCNEQFF
DNA: TGCAGTGCTAGAGATCAGGAGATCTCCTGCAATGAGCAGTTCTTC

size: .
D: TRBD2
V: TRBV12-3/TRBV12-4
J: TRBJ2-2
CDR3: CASSPSSGGANTGELFF
DNA: TGTGCCAGCAGTCCATCTAGCGGGGGCGCGAACACCGGGGAGCTGTTTTTT

size: few
D: .
V: TRBV5-1
J: TRBJ1-1
CDR3: CASSLTGGRGGSTEAFF
DNA: TGCGCCAGCAGCTTAACTGGGGGGCGGGGTGGGTCCACTGAAGCTTTCTTT

size: many
D: .
V: TRBV5-5
J: TRBJ1-1
CDR3: CASSLRNTEAFF
DNA: TGTGCCAGCAGCTTGCGGAACACTGAAGCTTTCTTT

size: .
D: .
V: TRBV30
J: TRBJ1-6
CDR3: CAWSLRQINSPLHF
DNA: TGTGCCTGGAGTCTCCGACAGATTAATTCACCCCTCCACTTT

size: .
D: .
V: TRBV9
J: TRBJ2-5
CDR3: CASSPRGHTGRQETQYF
DNA: TGTGCCAGCAGCCCCCGCGGCCATACTGGTCGTCAAGAGACTCAGTACTTC